This T cell receptor beta chain was profiled in a study of shared clonotypes between healthy human individuals. Study information: A donor's plate count was three for CD4 naive and three for CD4 memory; CD8 naive had two and CD8 memory one.

The naive CD8 subset, CD45RO-negative cells positively selected for CCR7, excluded terminally differentiated effector memory CD45RA+ cells. The authors ran the assay at deep level. In replicate PCRs of sorted subsets, approximately 200 ng DNA, roughly 31,000 T cell genomes, was used. Method: immunoSEQ multiplex PCR; TCRdb's copy keeps in-frame clones and lacks some. This table has roughly 2.1 million clones, more than 85% appearing once. Germline CDR1 DFQATT, CDR2 SNEGSKA (reference sequence). Trimming cost V 6 bases and J 10 bases, with 9 bases left between them. The CDR3 runs to 9 residues. Sequencing used naive CD8+ T cells from PBMCs. The origin of this receptor is a man aged 18 to 35 in good health. Some clones in this sample may be carry-over from other donors' samples. V usage is TRBV20-1 and J usage is TRBJ2-5; D unclear. The CDR3 region is CSALLGQYF. The CDR3, as DNA: TGCAGTGCCCTGCTGGGCCAGTACTTC.